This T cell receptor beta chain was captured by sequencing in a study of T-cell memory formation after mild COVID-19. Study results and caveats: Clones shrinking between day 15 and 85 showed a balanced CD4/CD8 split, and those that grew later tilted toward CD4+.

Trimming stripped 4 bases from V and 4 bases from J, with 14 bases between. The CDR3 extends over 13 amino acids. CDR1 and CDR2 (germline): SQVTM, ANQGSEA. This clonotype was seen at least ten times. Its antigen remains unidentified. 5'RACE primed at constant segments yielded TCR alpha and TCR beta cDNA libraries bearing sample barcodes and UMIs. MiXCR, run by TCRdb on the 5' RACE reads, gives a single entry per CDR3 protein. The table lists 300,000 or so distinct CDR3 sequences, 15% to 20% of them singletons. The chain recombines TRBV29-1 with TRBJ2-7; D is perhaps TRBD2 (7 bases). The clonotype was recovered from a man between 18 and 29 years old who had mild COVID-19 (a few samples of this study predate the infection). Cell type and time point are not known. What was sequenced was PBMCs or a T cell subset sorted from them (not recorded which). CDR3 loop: CSVVWAGAYEQYF. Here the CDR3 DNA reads TGCAGCGTTGTTTGGGCGGGGGCGTACGAGCAGTACTTC.